A selection of T cell receptor beta chains follows, all from one sample in a study of blood T cell repertoires in COVID-19. Assay used: immunoSEQ multiplex PCR; TCRdb lists only in-frame clones, some missing. The data show some 250,000 clones, more than 75% seen once. Specimen: peripheral blood. The receptors stem from a woman between 40 and 50 years old who had recovered from COVID-19. CDR3s include the opening cysteine and the closing phenylalanine or tryptophan. D genes are given only for firm matches. Clone size, where shown, is once, few, many, or a class for clones that have expanded.

D gene: TRBD2
V gene: TRBV7-9
clone size: .
CDR3 length: 16
J gene: TRBJ2-1
CDR3 protein: CASRPPLAGGPREQFF
CDR3 DNA: TGTGCCAGCAGACCCCCCCTAGCGGGAGGGCCGCGGGAGCAGTTCTTC

D gene: TRBD1
V gene: TRBV27
clone size: once
CDR3 length: 13
J gene: TRBJ1-2
CDR3 protein: CASSQDRAYGYTF
CDR3 DNA: TGTGCCAGCAGCCAGGACAGGGCCTATGGCTACACCTTC

D gene: .
V gene: TRBV7-7
clone size: .
CDR3 length: 14
J gene: TRBJ1-4
CDR3 protein: CASSLGGGREKLFF
CDR3 DNA: TGTGCCAGCAGCTTAGGGGGGGGCCGGGAAAAACTGTTTTTT

D gene: TRBD2
V gene: TRBV5-1
clone size: .
CDR3 length: 16
J gene: TRBJ2-1
CDR3 protein: CASTPGTSGRGVEQFF
CDR3 DNA: TGCGCCAGCACCCCCGGGACTAGCGGGAGGGGTGTTGAGCAGTTCTTC

D gene: TRBD2
V gene: TRBV6-6
clone size: once
CDR3 length: 15
J gene: TRBJ2-4
CDR3 protein: CASSYSVIGGNIQYF
CDR3 DNA: TGTGCCAGCAGTTACTCGGTAATCGGGGGGAACATTCAGTACTTC

D gene: .
V gene: TRBV18
clone size: .
CDR3 length: 13
J gene: TRBJ2-2
CDR3 protein: CASSPTVPGELFF
CDR3 DNA: TGTGCCAGCTCGCCCACGGTTCCCGGGGAGCTGTTTTTT

D gene: TRBD1
V gene: TRBV13
clone size: .
CDR3 length: 15
J gene: TRBJ2-1
CDR3 protein: CASSLVGTGYNEQFF
CDR3 DNA: TGTGCCAGCAGCTTAGTTGGGACAGGATACAATGAGCAGTTCTTC

D gene: .
V gene: TRBV11-3
clone size: .
CDR3 length: 15
J gene: TRBJ1-1
CDR3 protein: CASSLDSGANTEAFF
CDR3 DNA: TGTGCCAGCAGCTTAGACAGCGGGGCGAACACTGAAGCTTTCTTT

D gene: .
V gene: TRBV18
clone size: .
CDR3 length: 12
J gene: TRBJ1-4
CDR3 protein: CASSPKGEKLFF
CDR3 DNA: TGTGCCAGCTCACCCAAGGGGGAAAAACTGTTTTTT

D gene: TRBD2
V gene: TRBV9
clone size: .
CDR3 length: 15
J gene: TRBJ2-1
CDR3 protein: CASSVSGTFYNEQFF
CDR3 DNA: TGTGCCAGCAGCGTTAGCGGGACTTTCTACAATGAGCAGTTCTTC

D gene: .
V gene: TRBV5-1
clone size: .
CDR3 length: 14
J gene: TRBJ1-1
CDR3 protein: CASSPVTGTTEAFF
CDR3 DNA: TGCGCCAGCAGCCCGGTTACAGGTACCACTGAAGCTTTCTTT

D gene: TRBD2
V gene: TRBV3-1/TRBV3-2
clone size: .
CDR3 length: 16
J gene: TRBJ2-1
CDR3 protein: CASSPSLAGAWNEQFF
CDR3 DNA: TGTGCCAGCAGCCCATCCTTAGCGGGGGCTTGGAATGAGCAGTTCTTC

D gene: .
V gene: TRBV5-1
clone size: .
CDR3 length: 14
J gene: TRBJ1-4
CDR3 protein: CASSPGGGAVELFF
CDR3 DNA: TGCGCCAGCAGCCCGGGGGGGGGCGCGGTGGAACTGTTTTTT

D gene: .
V gene: TRBV9
clone size: .
CDR3 length: 11
J gene: TRBJ2-7
CDR3 protein: CASSRGYEQYF
CDR3 DNA: TGTGCCAGCAGCCGCGGGTACGAGCAGTACTTC

D gene: TRBD1
V gene: TRBV18
clone size: .
CDR3 length: 15
J gene: TRBJ1-4
CDR3 protein: CASSPLGRGPEKLFF
CDR3 DNA: TGTGCCAGCTCACCACTTGGCAGGGGGCCTGAAAAACTGTTTTTT

D gene: .
V gene: TRBV7-9
clone size: .
CDR3 length: 14
J gene: TRBJ1-1
CDR3 protein: CASSRGYKDTEAFF
CDR3 DNA: TGTGCCAGCAGCCGAGGGTATAAGGACACTGAAGCTTTCTTT

D gene: TRBD2
V gene: TRBV19
clone size: .
CDR3 length: 17
J gene: TRBJ2-1
CDR3 protein: CASSIDLWRGAGDEQFF
CDR3 DNA: TGTGCCAGTAGTATAGATCTTTGGCGGGGGGCCGGGGATGAGCAGTTCTTC

D gene: .
V gene: TRBV30
clone size: .
CDR3 length: 16
J gene: TRBJ2-2
CDR3 protein: CAWSDGWGRDTGELFF
CDR3 DNA: TGTGCCTGGAGTGATGGTTGGGGGCGCGACACCGGGGAGCTGTTTTTT

D gene: .
V gene: TRBV7-3
clone size: .
CDR3 length: 13
J gene: TRBJ2-5
CDR3 protein: CASSLSLEETQYF
CDR3 DNA: TGTGCCAGCAGCTTGAGTTTGGAAGAGACCCAGTACTTC

D gene: TRBD2
V gene: TRBV27
clone size: .
CDR3 length: 16
J gene: TRBJ2-1
CDR3 protein: CASSPLGLAPRDEQFF
CDR3 DNA: TGTGCCAGCAGTCCCTTGGGACTAGCCCCCAGGGATGAGCAGTTCTTC

D gene: TRBD2
V gene: TRBV18
clone size: .
CDR3 length: 17
J gene: TRBJ2-1
CDR3 protein: CASSPPTSQGSYNEQFF
CDR3 DNA: TGTGCCAGCTCACCACCGACTAGCCAGGGCTCCTACAATGAGCAGTTCTTC

D gene: .
V gene: TRBV11-3
clone size: .
CDR3 length: 18
J gene: TRBJ1-2
CDR3 protein: CASSLAGNSGPANYGYTF
CDR3 DNA: TGTGCCAGCAGCTTAGCCGGGAATTCGGGTCCGGCGAACTATGGCTACACCTTC

D gene: .
V gene: TRBV6-5
clone size: .
CDR3 length: 15
J gene: TRBJ1-1
CDR3 protein: CASNPTGQANTEAFF
CDR3 DNA: TGTGCCAGCAATCCCACGGGACAAGCGAACACTGAAGCTTTCTTT

D gene: .
V gene: TRBV29-1
clone size: once
CDR3 length: 17
J gene: TRBJ2-7
CDR3 protein: CSVGRIGWRGHMREQYF
CDR3 DNA: TGCAGCGTTGGACGGATTGGTTGGCGGGGGCACATGAGGGAGCAGTACTTC

D gene: .
V gene: TRBV19
clone size: .
CDR3 length: 16
J gene: TRBJ1-5
CDR3 protein: CASSIGRGNLNQPQHF
CDR3 DNA: TGTGCCAGTAGTATAGGTCGCGGTAACCTCAATCAGCCCCAGCATTTT

D gene: .
V gene: TRBV7-2
clone size: .
CDR3 length: 15
J gene: TRBJ2-3
CDR3 protein: CASSLYRQGSDTQYF
CDR3 DNA: TGTGCCAGCAGCTTATATCGGCAGGGGTCAGATACGCAGTATTTT

D gene: TRBD2
V gene: TRBV5-3
clone size: .
CDR3 length: 16
J gene: TRBJ2-5
CDR3 protein: CARSPRPHTGGETQYF
CDR3 DNA: TGTGCCAGAAGCCCCCGGCCTCACACGGGGGGGGAGACCCAGTACTTC

D gene: TRBD2
V gene: TRBV5-1
clone size: .
CDR3 length: 16
J gene: TRBJ2-3
CDR3 protein: CASSLWLAGPTDTQYF
CDR3 DNA: TGCGCCAGCAGCTTGTGGCTAGCGGGACCCACAGATACGCAGTATTTT

D gene: TRBD1
V gene: TRBV30
clone size: .
CDR3 length: 18
J gene: TRBJ2-5
CDR3 protein: CAWSVPLRGRGQGETQYF
CDR3 DNA: TGTGCCTGGAGTGTACCCCTACGCGGCAGGGGGCAGGGGGAGACCCAGTACTTC